This entry lists 20 T cell receptor beta chains sequenced from one sample in a study of post-analysis software for immune sequencing data. Built from TCR beta cDNA, the libraries had unique molecular identifiers in them. MiXCR, applied by TCRdb to the PCR reads, yields one record per CDR3 protein. Counted here are 700,000 to 800,000 distinct CDR3 sequences, 25% to 30% occurring once; the ten biggest clones make up more than 0.55%. These receptors' antigens are unknown. Whole-study findings and limits: Elevated frequency relative to controls characterized four or five TRBV segments in patients, TRBV5-6, TRBV5-1 and TRBV20-1 among them.

The sample was blood. These receptors were taken from a girl between 10 and 17 years old with multiple sclerosis.

This clonotype was seen a handful of times. A junction end diverges from the germline sequence, so it may reflect a read error. This chain joins TRBV20-1 and TRBJ2-2, with D unclear. The CDR3 length is 12 residues. Germline assignment: CDR1 DFQATT and CDR2 SNEGSKA (reference sequence). The CDR3 here is CRARDGTGELFF. The DNA of the CDR3 is TGCAGGGCTAGAGACGGCACCGGGGAGCTGTTTTTT.

In its sample, this clonotype was seen many times. The chain recombines TRBV4-3 with TRBJ2-3, with no clear D. The CDR3 runs to 16 residues. Looked up from germline, CDR1 is LGHNA and CDR2 is YSLEER. V gave up 5 bases and J gave up 3 bases, with 18 bases separating them. The CDR3 nucleotides are TGCGCCAGCAGCACATCTTATTCCCAGGATACAGATACGCAGTATTTT. It encodes CASSTSYSQDTDTQYF.

This clonotype appeared a few times. The chain has TRBV20-1 and TRBJ2-7, with 7 bases lining up with TRBD1. This CDR3 comprises 13 residues. Germline V gives CDR1 DFQATT, CDR2 SNEGSKA (reference sequence). The V and J ends lost 2 bases and 2 bases, in that order; junction bases with no gene match: 3. The CDR3 nucleotides are TGCAGTGCTAGATGGGACAGAGCCTACGAGCAGTACTTC. It specifies CSARWDRAYEQYF.

The genes are TRBV2 and TRBJ2-7; D ambiguous. There are 12 residues in the CDR3. The V gene lost 8 bases and the J gene lost 4 bases, with 12 bases spanning the gap. Germline V lookup: CDR1 SNHLY, CDR2 FYNNEI. CDR3 residues: CASGRQAYEQYF. The CDR3 coding sequence is TGTGCCAGCGGCCGGCAGGCTTACGAGCAGTACTTC.

This clonotype has only a few counts. This chain joins TRBV24-1 and TRBJ1-5, with a weak D call TRBD1 (5 bases). CDR3 length: 18 residues. The V end lost 3 bases, the J end lost 7 bases, and 24 bases lay between the germline ends. The germline CDR1 and CDR2 sequences are KGHDR and SFDVKD. The CDR3 sequence: CATSDKGRGSGWVQPQHF. In DNA form, the CDR3 reads TGTGCCACCAGTGATAAGGGACGGGGGAGCGGCTGGGTGCAGCCCCAGCATTTT.

The rearrangement uses TRBV5-1 and TRBJ2-7; no clear D gene. Germline values: CDR1 SGHRS, CDR2 YFSETQ. V was pared by 0 bases and J by 7 bases, with 11 bases between. There are 13 residues in the CDR3. CDR3 bases: TGCGCCAGCAGCTTGGGTTCCGCTACGGAGCAGTACTTC. Amino acids: CASSLGSATEQYF.

This clonotype was seen only a few times. V gene TRBV6-5 combines with J gene TRBJ2-7; TRBD1 agrees at 9 bases. This CDR3 has 16 residues. V lost 5 bases to trimming and J lost 3 bases; unmatched junction nucleotides: 11. Germline V lookup: CDR1 MNHEY, CDR2 SVGAGI. CDR3 in DNA: TGTGCCAGCAGTCCTGGGACAGGGACAGTCTACTACGAGCAGTACTTC. Translation: CASSPGTGTVYYEQYF.

V and J are TRBV4-3 and TRBJ2-2; 9 bases line up with TRBD2. V dropped 1 base and J dropped 7; count of bases not matched to a gene: 4. There are 15 residues in the CDR3. Germline V CDR1 and CDR2: LGHNA, YSLEER. The CDR3 spells CASSQGSGRHGELFF. The CDR3 DNA sequence: TGCGCCAGCAGCCAAGGTAGCGGGAGACACGGGGAGCTGTTTTTT.

About this clonotype: A much larger clonotype is one base distant, so this may be a read error. The J gene is TRBJ2-3, the V gene TRBV10-3; TRBD1 matches at 9 bases. The junction had 11 bases not matched to a gene; V was cut back by 6 bases and J by 13 bases. This CDR3 comprises 13 residues. From germline, CDR1 is ENHRY and CDR2 SYGVKD. CDR3 DNA: TGTGCCATCAGGGATGTCGACAGGGGGTCAAAGTATTTT. Its translation is CAIRDVDRGSKYF.

The chain employs TRBV27 and TRBJ2-7; 7 bases fit TRBD1. The V gene end was trimmed by 8 bases and the J gene end by 4 bases; junction bases not matched to a gene: 14. This CDR3 contains 15 residues. CDR1 and CDR2 from the germline V gene are MNHEY and SMNVEV (reference sequence). The CDR3 loop is CASGSENRGDYEQYF. DNA for the CDR3: TGTGCCAGCGGATCGGAGAACAGGGGCGATTACGAGCAGTACTTC.

The rearrangement links TRBV7-8 to TRBJ2-2, with TRBD1 matching over 9 bases. The CDR3 length is 17 residues. Germline CDR1 and CDR2: SGHVS and FQNEAQ. V was pared by 4 bases and J by 1 base, with 7 bases of the junction left unmatched. The CDR3 DNA follows: TGTGCCAGCAGCTCAAATGCGGGACAGGGGAACACCGGGGAGCTGTTTTTT. Residues: CASSSNAGQGNTGELFF. Using reference TRBV7-8 and TRBJ2-2 for the parts outside the CDR3, the full variable domain is GAGVSQSPRYKVAKRGQDVALRCDPISGHVSLFWYQQALGQGPEFLTYFQNEAQLDKSGLPSDRFFAERPEGSVSTLKIQRTQQEDSAVYLCASSSNAGQGNTGELFFGEGSRLTVL.

The table lists this clonotype with many counts. J is TRBJ2-7 and V is TRBV7-2, with 7 bases aligning to TRBD2. The CDR3 runs 13 residues. V lost 5 bases, J lost 2 bases, and 3 bases stayed unmatched. The germline V gene has CDR1 SGHTA and CDR2 FQGNSA. The CDR3 here is CASSAGTTYEQYF. In DNA, the CDR3 is TGTGCCAGCAGCGCCGGGACTACCTACGAGCAGTACTTC.

The sample holds many counts of this clonotype. The J gene is TRBJ2-1, the V gene TRBV29-1, with D perhaps being TRBD1 or TRBD2 (6 bases each). The CDR3 loop spans 14 amino acids. Germline V gene lookup returns CDR1 SQVTM and CDR2 ANQGSEA. V lost 7 bases, J lost 2 bases, and 15 bases lay in between. The CDR3 nucleotides read TGCAGCGGGGGGGCCATTTTACCCTACAATGAGCAGTTCTTC. Encoded protein: CSGGAILPYNEQFF.

About this clonotype itself: One base away lies a much larger clone, so this may be a sequencing read error. The gene calls are TRBV7-2 and TRBJ2-7; unclear D gene. The CDR3 has 12 amino acids. From germline, CDR1 is SGHTA and CDR2 FQGNSA. V lost 1 base and J 5 bases, leaving 6 bases between the germline ends. The CDR3 loop is CASSLGIHEQYF. CDR3 in DNA: TGTGCCAGCAGCTTAGGGATACACGAGCAGTACTTC.

This chain connects TRBV11-2 to TRBJ2-1; perhaps TRBD1 as D (6 bases). The germline V gene has CDR1 SGHAT and CDR2 FQNNGV. Trimming took off 0 bases at V and 4 bases at J, with 10 bases between the two ends. This CDR3 is built from 15 residues. The CDR3 coding sequence is TGTGCCAGCAGCTTAGAACAGGGAACGTACAATGAGCAGTTCTTC. Translating it yields CASSLEQGTYNEQFF.

V usage is TRBV7-2 and J usage is TRBJ1-2; TRBD1 agrees at 9 bases. Trimming took 4 bases from V and 7 from J; bases not matched to a gene: 10. The CDR3 has 15 amino acids. CDR1 and CDR2 from the germline V gene are SGHTA and FQGNSA. CDR3 protein: CASSSEGQGISGYTF. The CDR3 coding sequence is TGTGCCAGCAGCTCAGAGGGACAGGGCATTAGTGGCTACACCTTC.

This clonotype has more than one count but fewer than ten. The rearrangement links TRBV28 to TRBJ2-1; TRBD2 aligns across 14 bases. CDR1 is MDHEN and CDR2 is SYDVKM in the germline V gene. This CDR3 contains 16 residues. The V gene end was trimmed by 5 bases and the J gene end by 8 bases; junction bases not matched to a gene: 8. The CDR3 DNA reads as TGTGCCAGCAGTCCGAGGACTAGCGGGAGGTTTGATGAGCAGTTCTTC. The encoded protein is CASSPRTSGRFDEQFF.

The rearrangement links TRBV28 to TRBJ1-1; 8 bases line up with TRBD1. With V trimmed by 5 bases and J by 0 bases, 8 bases remained unmatched. This CDR3 contains 16 residues. From germline, CDR1 is MDHEN and CDR2 SYDVKM. This CDR3 is CASSIKTGGVNTEAFF. DNA for the CDR3: TGTGCCAGCAGTATAAAAACAGGGGGAGTGAACACTGAAGCTTTCTTT. Using reference TRBV28 and TRBJ1-1 for the parts outside the CDR3, the full variable domain is DVKVTQSSRYLVKRTGEKVFLECVQDMDHENMFWYRQDPGLGLRLIYFSYDVKMKEKGDIPEGYSVSREKKERFSLILESASTNQTSMYLCASSIKTGGVNTEAFFGQGTRLTVV.

This clonotype has just a few counts. This chain uses TRBV29-1 with TRBJ2-1; 8 nucleotides agree with TRBD1. Germline V CDR1 and CDR2: SQVTM, ANQGSEA. Trimming cost V 8 bases and J 7 bases; bases outside gene matches: 4. The CDR3 is 11 residues long. CDR3 sequence reads: CSLRQGNEQFF. CDR3 coding DNA: TGCAGCTTAAGACAGGGGAATGAGCAGTTCTTC.

This clonotype was observed a few times. The chain is built from TRBV20-1 and TRBJ2-7, with TRBD2 matching over 8 bases. V lost 2 bases to trimming and J lost 3 bases; unmatched junction nucleotides: 12. The CDR3 spans 16 residues. Germline loops: CDR1 DFQATT, CDR2 SNEGSKA (reference sequence). Written as DNA, the CDR3 is TGCAGTGCTAGATCAAGAGATAGCGGGACGCTCTACGAGCAGTACTTC. Translation: CSARSRDSGTLYEQYF.